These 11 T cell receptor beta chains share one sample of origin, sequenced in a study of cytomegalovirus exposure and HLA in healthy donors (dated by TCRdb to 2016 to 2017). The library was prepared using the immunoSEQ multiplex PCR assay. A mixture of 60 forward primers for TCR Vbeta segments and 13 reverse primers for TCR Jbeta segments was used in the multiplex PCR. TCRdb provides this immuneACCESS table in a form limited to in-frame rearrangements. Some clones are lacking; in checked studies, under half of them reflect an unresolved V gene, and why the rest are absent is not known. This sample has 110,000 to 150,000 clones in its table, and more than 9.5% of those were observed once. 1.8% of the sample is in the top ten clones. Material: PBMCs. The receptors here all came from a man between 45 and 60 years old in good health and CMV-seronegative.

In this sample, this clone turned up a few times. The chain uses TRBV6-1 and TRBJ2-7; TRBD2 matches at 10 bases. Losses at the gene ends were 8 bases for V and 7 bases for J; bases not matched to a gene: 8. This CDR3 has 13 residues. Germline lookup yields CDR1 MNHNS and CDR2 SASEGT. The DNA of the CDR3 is TGTGCCAGCGAGGCTAGCGGGAGTGGGGAGCAGTACTTC. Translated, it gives CASEASGSGEQYF.

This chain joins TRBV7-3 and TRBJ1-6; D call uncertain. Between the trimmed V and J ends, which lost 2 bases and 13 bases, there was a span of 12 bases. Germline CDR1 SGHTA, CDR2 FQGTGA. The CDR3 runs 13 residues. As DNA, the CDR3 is TGTGCCAGCAGCTTAGGGCCTGTTGGTCCCCTCCACTTT. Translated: CASSLGPVGPLHF.

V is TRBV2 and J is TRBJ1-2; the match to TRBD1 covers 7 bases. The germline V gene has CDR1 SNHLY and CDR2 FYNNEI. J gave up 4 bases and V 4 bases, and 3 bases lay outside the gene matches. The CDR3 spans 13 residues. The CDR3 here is CASSVGQLYGYTF. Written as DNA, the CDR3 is TGTGCCAGCAGTGTGGGACAGCTCTATGGCTACACCTTC. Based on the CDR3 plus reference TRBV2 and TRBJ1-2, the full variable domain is EPEVTQTPSHQVTQMGQEVILRCVPISNHLYFYWYRQILGQKVEFLVSFYNNEISEKSEIFDDQFSVERPDGSNFTLKIRSTKLEDSAMYFCASSVGQLYGYTFGSGTRLTVV.

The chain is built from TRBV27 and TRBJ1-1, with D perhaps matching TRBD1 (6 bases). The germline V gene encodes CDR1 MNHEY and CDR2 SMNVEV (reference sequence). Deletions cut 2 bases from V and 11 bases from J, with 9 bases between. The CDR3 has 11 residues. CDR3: CASSLQGTAFF. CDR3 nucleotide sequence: TGTGCCAGCAGTTTACAGGGGACGGCTTTCTTT.

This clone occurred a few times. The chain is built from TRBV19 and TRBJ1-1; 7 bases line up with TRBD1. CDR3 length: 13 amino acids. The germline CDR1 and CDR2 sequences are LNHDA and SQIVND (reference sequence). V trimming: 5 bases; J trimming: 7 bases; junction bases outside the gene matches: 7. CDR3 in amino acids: CASSWPGGYEAFF. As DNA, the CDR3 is TGTGCCAGTAGTTGGCCAGGGGGTTATGAAGCTTTCTTT.

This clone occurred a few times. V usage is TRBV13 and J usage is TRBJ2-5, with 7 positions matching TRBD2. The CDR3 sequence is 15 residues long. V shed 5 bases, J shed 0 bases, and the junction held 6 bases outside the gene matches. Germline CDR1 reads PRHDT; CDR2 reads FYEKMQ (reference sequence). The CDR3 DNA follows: TGTGCCAGCAGCGCTAGCGGACTGTACCAAGAGACCCAGTACTTC. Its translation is CASSASGLYQETQYF.

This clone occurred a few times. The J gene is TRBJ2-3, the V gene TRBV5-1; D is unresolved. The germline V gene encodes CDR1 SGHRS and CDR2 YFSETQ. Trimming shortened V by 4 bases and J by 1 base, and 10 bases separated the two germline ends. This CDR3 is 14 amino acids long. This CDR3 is CASSPPTGTDTQYF. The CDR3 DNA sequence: TGCGCCAGCAGCCCACCAACTGGCACAGATACGCAGTATTTT.

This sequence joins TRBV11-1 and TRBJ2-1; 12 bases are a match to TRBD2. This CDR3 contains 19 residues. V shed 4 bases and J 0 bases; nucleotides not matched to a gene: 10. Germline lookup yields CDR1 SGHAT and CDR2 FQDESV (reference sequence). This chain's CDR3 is CASSSHPGLAGLSYNEQFF. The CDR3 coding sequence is TGTGCCAGCAGCTCGCACCCGGGACTAGCGGGTCTCTCCTACAATGAGCAGTTCTTC.

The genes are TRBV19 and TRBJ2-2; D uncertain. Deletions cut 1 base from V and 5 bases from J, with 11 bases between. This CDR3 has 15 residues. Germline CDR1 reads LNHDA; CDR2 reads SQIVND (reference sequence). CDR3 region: CASSIAPRGTGELFF. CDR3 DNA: TGTGCCAGTAGTATAGCCCCCCGAGGTACCGGGGAGCTGTTTTTT.

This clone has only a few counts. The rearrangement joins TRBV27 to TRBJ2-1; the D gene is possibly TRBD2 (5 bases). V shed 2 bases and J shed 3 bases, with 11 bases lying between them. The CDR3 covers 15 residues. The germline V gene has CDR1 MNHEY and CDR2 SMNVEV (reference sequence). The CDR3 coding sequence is TGTGCCAGCAGTTTAGGCCAGCGGAACTACAATGAGCAGTTCTTC. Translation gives CASSLGQRNYNEQFF.

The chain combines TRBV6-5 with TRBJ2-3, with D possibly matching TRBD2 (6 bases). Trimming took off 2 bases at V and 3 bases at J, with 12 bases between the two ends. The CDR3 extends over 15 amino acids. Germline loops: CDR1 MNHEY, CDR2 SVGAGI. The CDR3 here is CASSYVAGNTDTQYF. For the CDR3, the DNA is TGTGCCAGCAGTTACGTGGCGGGAAATACAGATACGCAGTATTTT.